Presented here are 13 T cell receptor beta chains from one specimen sequenced in a study of T cells in Graves' hyperthyroidism and ophthalmopathy. What was amplified from RNA transcripts were TCR beta CDR3 regions. When the TCR CDR3 underwent first-round RT-PCR, the HTBI primer set was used. TCRdb passed the multiplex PCR reads through MiXCR, listing each CDR3 protein once. The table shows 450,000 to 700,000 distinct CDR3 sequences, with about 43% occurring only once. Specimen: peripheral blood or thyroid tissue (not recorded which). The receptors derive from an adult woman with Graves' disease, either hyperthyroidism or ophthalmopathy (not recorded which).

This chain uses TRBV14 with TRBJ2-2; D uncertain. Germline-derived CDR1 and CDR2 are SGHDN and FVKESK. V gave up 0 bases and J gave up 7 bases, with 6 bases separating them. The CDR3 consists of 13 residues. Written as DNA, the CDR3 is TGTGCCAGCAGCCAAGATCGCGTCGGGGAGCTGTTTTTT. Translation gives CASSQDRVGELFF.

The chain combines TRBV5-4 with TRBJ2-3, with D tentatively TRBD1 or TRBD2 (5 bases each). The germline V gene has CDR1 SGHNT and CDR2 YYREEE (reference sequence). V shed 5 bases and J shed 6 bases, with 19 bases lying between them. CDR3 size: 15 residues. The CDR3 here is CASRPDSGLGDTQYF. The CDR3, as DNA: TGTGCCAGCAGACCTGACAGCGGACTCGGGGATACGCAGTATTTT.

The gene calls are TRBV24-1 and TRBJ2-7; 15 positions agree with TRBD2. Per the germline V gene, CDR1 is KGHDR and CDR2 is SFDVKD. This CDR3 spans 16 amino acids. The trim removed 4 bases at V and 6 bases at J, leaving 6 bases unmatched. CDR3 region: CATSEGLAGGPREQYF. The CDR3 DNA follows: TGTGCCACCAGTGAAGGACTAGCGGGAGGGCCCCGCGAGCAGTACTTC.

V usage is TRBV6-1 and J usage is TRBJ1-1; 8 bases line up with TRBD1. Trimming removed 5 bases from V and 1 base from J; junction bases left unmatched: 6. CDR3 length: 15 residues. Germline loops: CDR1 MNHNS, CDR2 SASEGT. In DNA form, the CDR3 reads TGTGCCAGCAGTACAAATACAGGGGGGAACACTGAAGCTTTCTTT. It specifies CASSTNTGGNTEAFF.

In its sample, this clonotype was seen many times. The chain couples TRBV11-2 to TRBJ1-4, with D unresolved. Germline V gene lookup returns CDR1 SGHAT and CDR2 FQNNGV. Trimming stripped 2 bases from V and 8 bases from J, with 12 bases between. This CDR3 has 14 residues. The CDR3 loop is CASSLHSKSEKLFF. Written as DNA, the CDR3 is TGTGCCAGCAGCTTACACAGCAAAAGCGAAAAACTGTTTTTT.

This chain joins TRBV24-1 and TRBJ1-1, with TRBD1 matching over 8 bases. CDR3 length: 17 residues. Germline assignment: CDR1 KGHDR and CDR2 SFDVKD. J gave up 3 bases and V 2 bases, and 10 bases lay outside the gene matches. CDR3 residues: CATSDSGRQGIYTEAFF. Here the CDR3 DNA reads TGTGCCACCAGTGATTCTGGCCGACAGGGGATTTACACTGAAGCTTTCTTT.

The rearrangement joins TRBV7-2 to TRBJ1-2; maybe TRBD1 (5 bases). The length of the CDR3 is 14 residues. The germline CDR1 and CDR2 sequences are SGHTA and FQGNSA. Trimming removed 5 bases at V and 4 bases at J, with 14 bases between. CDR3 sequence: CASSISRDGYGYTF. The CDR3 nucleotides are TGTGCCAGCAGCATCTCCCGGGACGGCTATGGCTACACCTTC. The whole variable domain, remainder taken from reference TRBV7-2 and TRBJ1-2, is GAGVSQSPSNKVTEKGKDVELRCDPISGHTALYWYRQSLGQGLEFLIYFQGNSAPDKSGLPSDRFSAERTGGSVSTLTIQRTQQEDSAVYLCASSISRDGYGYTFGSGTRLTVV.

The rearrangement joins TRBV7-6 to TRBJ1-6; tentative D call: TRBD1 (5 bases). Germline V lookup: CDR1 SGHVS, CDR2 FNYEAQ. V lost 4 bases, J lost 7 bases, and 11 bases lay in between. The CDR3 is 14 amino acids. The CDR3 region is CASSWGTENSPLHF. DNA for the CDR3: TGTGCCAGCAGCTGGGGGACCGAGAATTCACCCCTCCACTTT. Combining the CDR3 with reference TRBV7-6 and TRBJ1-6 gives the whole variable domain GAGVSQSPRYKVTKRGQDVALRCDPISGHVSLYWYRQALGQGPEFLTYFNYEAQQDKSGLPNDRFSAERPEGSISTLTIQRTEQRDSAMYRCASSWGTENSPLHFGNGTRLTVT.

Ten or more counts support this clonotype. The rearrangement links TRBV11-2 to TRBJ2-5; D possibly matches TRBD1 or TRBD2 (6 bases each). This CDR3 has 17 amino acids. The V gene lost 2 bases and the J gene lost 3 bases, with 19 bases spanning the gap. Germline V gene lookup returns CDR1 SGHAT and CDR2 FQNNGV. CDR3 coding DNA: TGTGCCAGCAGCTTATTTCTGACGGGGGCAGGAGAAGAGACCCAGTACTTC. It specifies CASSLFLTGAGEETQYF. The variable domain in full, with the rest retrieved from reference TRBV11-2 and TRBJ2-5, is EAGVAQSPRYKIIEKRQSVAFWCNPISGHATLYWYQQILGQGPKLLIQFQNNGVVDDSQLPKDRFSAERLKGVDSTLKIQPAKLEDSAVYLCASSLFLTGAGEETQYFGPGTRLLVL.

This clonotype occurred many times. J is TRBJ1-1 and V is TRBV12-3 or TRBV12-4; D possibly corresponds to TRBD1 (6 bases). The length of the CDR3 is 14 residues. V lost 7 bases, J lost 1 base, and 13 bases lay in between. The chain's CDR3 is CASTPMDRNTEAFF. The DNA of the CDR3 is TGTGCCAGCACCCCGATGGACAGGAACACTGAAGCTTTCTTT.

This clonotype was picked up many times. The genes are TRBV5-1 and TRBJ1-5; the D gene is possibly TRBD1 (6 bases). The V gene's germline CDR1 is SGHRS and CDR2 YFSETQ. This CDR3 is built from 15 residues. Trimming removed 4 bases at V and 0 bases at J, with 11 bases between. The CDR3 region is CASSVGGTSNQPQHF. CDR3 nucleotides: TGCGCCAGCAGCGTAGGGGGGACTAGCAATCAGCCCCAGCATTTT.

The V gene is TRBV20-1, the J gene TRBJ1-1; tentative D call: TRBD1 (6 bases). Germline lookup yields CDR1 DFQATT and CDR2 SNEGSKA (reference sequence). Trimming removed 7 bases at V and 4 bases at J, with 16 bases between. The CDR3 length is 13 residues. CDR3: CSVGGLTITEAFF. Here the CDR3 DNA reads TGCAGTGTCGGGGGGCTTACGATCACTGAAGCTTTCTTT.

The V call is TRBV7-9, the J call TRBJ1-4, with 7 bases identical to TRBD1. This CDR3 has 15 residues. Germline V gene lookup returns CDR1 SEHNR and CDR2 FQNEAQ (reference sequence). With 4 bases clipped from V and 8 bases from J, the junction kept 10 bases outside the gene matches. CDR3 in amino acids: CASSSPDRREEKLFF. The CDR3 coding sequence is TGTGCCAGCAGCTCTCCGGACAGGAGAGAGGAAAAACTGTTTTTT.